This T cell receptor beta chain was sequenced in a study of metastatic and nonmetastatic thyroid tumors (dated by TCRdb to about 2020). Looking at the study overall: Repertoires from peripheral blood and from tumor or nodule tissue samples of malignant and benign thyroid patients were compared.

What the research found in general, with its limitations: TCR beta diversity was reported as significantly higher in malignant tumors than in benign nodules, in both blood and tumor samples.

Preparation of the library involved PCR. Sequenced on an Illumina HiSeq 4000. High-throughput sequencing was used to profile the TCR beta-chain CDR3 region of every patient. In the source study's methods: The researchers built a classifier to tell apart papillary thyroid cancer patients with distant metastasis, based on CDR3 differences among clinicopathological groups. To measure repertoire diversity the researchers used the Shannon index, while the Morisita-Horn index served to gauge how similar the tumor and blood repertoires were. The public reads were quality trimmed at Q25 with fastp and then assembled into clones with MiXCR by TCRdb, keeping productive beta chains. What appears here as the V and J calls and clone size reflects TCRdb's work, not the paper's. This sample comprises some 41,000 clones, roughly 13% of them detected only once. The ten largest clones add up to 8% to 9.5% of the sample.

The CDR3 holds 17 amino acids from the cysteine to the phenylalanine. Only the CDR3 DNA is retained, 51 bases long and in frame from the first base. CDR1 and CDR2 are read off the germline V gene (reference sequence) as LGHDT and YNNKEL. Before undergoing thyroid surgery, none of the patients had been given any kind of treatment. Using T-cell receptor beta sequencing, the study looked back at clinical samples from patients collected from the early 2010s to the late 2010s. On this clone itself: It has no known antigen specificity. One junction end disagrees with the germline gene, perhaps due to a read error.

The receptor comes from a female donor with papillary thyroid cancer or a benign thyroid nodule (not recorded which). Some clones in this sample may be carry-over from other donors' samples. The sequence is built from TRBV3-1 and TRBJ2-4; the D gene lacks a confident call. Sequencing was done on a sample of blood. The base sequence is TGTGCCGGCAGCCCCCAAGCACGAGACCCTAGTTGGAACATTCAGTACTTC. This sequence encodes CAGSPQARDPSWNIQYF.